This T cell receptor (beta chain) is from a study of T-cell memory formation after mild COVID-19. In the study overall: TCR clusters were mostly confined to one donor each. Whole-study results and caveats: Pre-infection memory already had some responding clones, implying cross-reactive memory joined. Shrinking CD4+ clones resided mostly in CM and EM, and CD8+ ones in EMRA.

This clonotype was seen a handful of times. Its antigen is still unknown. This CDR3 spans 14 amino acids. The V and J ends lost 2 bases and 4 bases respectively, with 11 bases between them. Constant-segment primers were used for 5'RACE, and the resulting TCR alpha and TCR beta cDNA libraries carried sample barcodes and UMIs. TCRdb processed the 5' RACE reads anew with MiXCR; each CDR3 protein has one entry. The table has fewer than 250,000 distinct CDR3 sequences, 25% to 35% seen once. J is TRBJ2-5 and V is TRBV12-3 or TRBV12-4; maybe TRBD1 (6 bases). The sequenced sample consisted of PBMCs or a T cell subset sorted from them (not recorded which). This TCR was sampled from an adult woman who had mild COVID-19 (a few samples of this study predate the infection). Cell type and time point are not known. CDR3 nucleotides: TGTGCCAGCAGTTTACCGGACAGAGGAGAGACCCAGTACTTC. It codes for CASSLPDRGETQYF.